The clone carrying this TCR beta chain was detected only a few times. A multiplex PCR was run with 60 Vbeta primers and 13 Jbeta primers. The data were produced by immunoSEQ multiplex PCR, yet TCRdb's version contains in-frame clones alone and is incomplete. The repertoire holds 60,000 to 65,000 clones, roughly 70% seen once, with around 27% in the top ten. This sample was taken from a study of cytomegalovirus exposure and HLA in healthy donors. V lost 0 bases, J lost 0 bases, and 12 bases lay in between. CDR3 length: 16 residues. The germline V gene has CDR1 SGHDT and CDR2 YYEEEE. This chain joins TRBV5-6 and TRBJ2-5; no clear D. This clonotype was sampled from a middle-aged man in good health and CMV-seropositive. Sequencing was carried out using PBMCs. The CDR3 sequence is CASSLATRRYQETQYF. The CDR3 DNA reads TGTGCCAGCAGCTTGGCTACCCGGCGGTACCAAGAGACCCAGTACTTC. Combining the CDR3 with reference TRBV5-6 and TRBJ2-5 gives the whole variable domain DAGVTQSPTHLIKTRGQQVTLRCSPKSGHDTVSWYQQALGQGPQFIFQYYEEEERQRGNFPDRFSGHQFPNYSSELNVNALLLGDSALYLCASSLATRRYQETQYFGPGTRLLVL.